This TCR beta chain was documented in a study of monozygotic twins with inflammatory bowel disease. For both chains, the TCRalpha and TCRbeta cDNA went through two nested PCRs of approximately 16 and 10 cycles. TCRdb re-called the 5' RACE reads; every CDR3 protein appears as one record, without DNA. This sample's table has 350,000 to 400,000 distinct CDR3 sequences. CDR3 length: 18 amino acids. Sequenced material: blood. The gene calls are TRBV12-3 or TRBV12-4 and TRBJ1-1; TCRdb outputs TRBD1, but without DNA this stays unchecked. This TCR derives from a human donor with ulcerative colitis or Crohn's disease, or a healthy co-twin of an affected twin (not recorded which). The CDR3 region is CASSLDRTEPRREVGAFF.